These 30 T cell receptor beta chains were sequenced from one sample in a study of cytomegalovirus exposure and HLA in healthy donors. Primers for the PCR totalled 60 Vbeta and 13 Jbeta. Measured with immunoSEQ multiplex PCR; TCRdb has only the in-frame clones, and not every one. The sample comprises 100,000 to 150,000 clones, less than 85% of which are singletons, and 3% to 3.5% rests with the top ten. Sequenced material: PBMCs. The receptors come from a male donor in good health and CMV-seronegative.

The chain recombines TRBV5-1 with TRBJ1-2, with 7 positions matching TRBD1. CDR1 and CDR2 (germline): SGHRS, YFSETQ. There are 15 residues in the CDR3. V lost 0 bases, J lost 2 bases, and 4 bases stayed unmatched. The CDR3 region is CASSLATGRNYGYTF. The CDR3 DNA is TGCGCCAGCAGCTTGGCGACAGGGCGGAACTATGGCTACACCTTC.

This rearrangement joins TRBV7-3 to TRBJ2-3; D might be TRBD2 (6 bases). The length of the CDR3 is 16 residues. Per germline, CDR1 SGHTA and CDR2 FQGTGA. Trimming left V 5 bases short and J 2 bases short, with 17 bases between. The chain's CDR3 is CASSAAGFQNTDTQYF. The CDR3, as DNA: TGTGCCAGCAGCGCAGCGGGCTTCCAAAACACAGATACGCAGTATTTT.

The chain is built from TRBV5-6 and TRBJ2-7, with D unresolved. V lost 1 base, J lost 2 bases, and 7 bases lay in between. CDR3 length: 13 amino acids. CDR1 and CDR2 (germline): SGHDT, YYEEEE. This CDR3 is CASSLQNTYEQYF. CDR3 nucleotide sequence: TGTGCCAGCAGCTTGCAAAACACCTACGAGCAGTACTTC.

This clone has only a few counts. The chain has TRBV6-1 and TRBJ1-5; D is possibly TRBD1 (5 bases). This CDR3 spans 14 amino acids. V was trimmed by 0 bases and J by 5 bases, leaving 8 bases between them. Germline CDR1 is MNHNS and CDR2 is SASEGT. DNA for the CDR3: TGTGCCAGCAGTGAAGCTGGAGGGGATCAGCCCCAGCATTTT. Translating it yields CASSEAGGDQPQHF.

This clone was found once. The chain recombines TRBV28 with TRBJ1-1, with D perhaps TRBD1 (5 bases). With 7 bases removed from V and 1 base from J, the gap between germline ends came to 16 bases. Germline V gene data show CDR1 as MDHEN and CDR2 as SYDVKM. CDR3 length: 15 amino acids. The CDR3 region is CASTLGGHKNTEAFF. The CDR3 bases are TGTGCCAGCACCCTCGGCGGACACAAGAACACTGAAGCTTTCTTT.

The chain has TRBV7-5 and TRBJ1-1. TRBV7-5 represents a pseudogene. The CDR3 is 13 residues long. This CDR3 is CVRSLPGITEAFF. CDR3 DNA sequence: TGTGTCAGAAGCTTACCGGGGATCACTGAAGCTTTCTTT.

The V gene is TRBV5-6, the J gene TRBJ1-6; tentative D call: TRBD1 (5 bases). The CDR3 length is 14 residues. V was cut by 2 bases and J by 7 bases, with 10 bases left in between. Per germline, CDR1 SGHDT and CDR2 YYEEEE. The CDR3 region has the DNA TGTGCCAGCAGCTTCGGCAGGGCAAATTCACCCCTCCACTTT. Translating gives CASSFGRANSPLHF.

The gene calls are TRBV5-1 and TRBJ1-1; 10 positions match TRBD1. Germline V CDR1 and CDR2: SGHRS, YFSETQ. Trimming cost V 5 bases and J 4 bases; bases outside gene matches: 11. CDR3 size: 16 residues. The CDR3 region is CASRFRDRGPTTEAFF. In nucleotides, the CDR3 is TGCGCCAGCAGGTTTCGGGACAGGGGCCCGACCACTGAAGCTTTCTTT.

The rearrangement uses TRBV6-1 and TRBJ1-5; 9 nucleotides agree with TRBD1. The junction had 7 bases not matched to a gene; V was cut back by 7 bases and J by 9 bases. The V gene's germline CDR1 is MNHNS and CDR2 SASEGT. This CDR3 spans 13 amino acids. In DNA form, the CDR3 reads TGTGCCAGCATCGTGGGACAGGGCCGGCCCCAGCATTTT. Protein: CASIVGQGRPQHF.

V and J are TRBV27 and TRBJ2-7; D may be TRBD1 (6 bases). Germline-derived CDR1 and CDR2 are MNHEY and SMNVEV (reference sequence). V dropped 6 bases and J dropped 0 bases, with 12 bases sitting between them. The CDR3 contains 14 residues. CDR3 sequence: CASSRQVLSYEQYF. CDR3 sequence (DNA): TGTGCCAGCAGCCGACAGGTCCTCTCCTACGAGCAGTACTTC.

V is TRBV15 and J is TRBJ1-1; weak D call: TRBD1 (6 bases). CDR3 length: 18 residues. Trimming shortened V by 3 bases and J by 0 bases, and 20 bases separated the two germline ends. Germline CDR1 and CDR2: LNHNV and YYDKDF (reference sequence). In DNA, the CDR3 is TGTGCCACCAGCAGTTCGGTCCGGAAGGGGGGGCTGAACACTGAAGCTTTCTTT. Translation gives CATSSSVRKGGLNTEAFF.

The chain is built from TRBV19 and TRBJ1-6; 11 nucleotides align to TRBD1. The CDR3 runs to 16 residues. From germline, CDR1 is LNHDA and CDR2 SQIVND (reference sequence). The V and J ends lost 6 bases and 7 bases, in that order; junction bases with no gene match: 8. Here the CDR3 reads CASRTVGDRGNSPLHF. In nucleotides, the CDR3 is TGTGCCAGTAGGACCGTGGGGGACAGGGGGAATTCACCCCTCCACTTT.

The chain is built from TRBV27 and TRBJ2-7, with D possibly TRBD1 on 5 matching bases. The CDR3 totals 15 residues. Germline values: CDR1 MNHEY, CDR2 SMNVEV (reference sequence). V dropped 5 bases and J dropped 7 bases, with 21 bases sitting between them. The CDR3: CASSPWVTEVGEQYF. CDR3 DNA sequence: TGTGCCAGCAGTCCGTGGGTGACAGAGGTCGGGGAGCAGTACTTC.

The genes are TRBV7-2 and TRBJ2-1; possible D gene TRBD1, 6 bases. The length of the CDR3 is 16 residues. Trimming stripped 2 bases from V and 3 bases from J, with 14 bases between. In germline, CDR1 is SGHTA, CDR2 FQGNSA. CDR3 sequence: CASSLSLQGNYNEQFF. The CDR3 DNA is TGTGCCAGCAGCTTAAGTCTACAGGGTAACTACAATGAGCAGTTCTTC.

This clone was seen only a few times. V gene TRBV29-1 combines with J gene TRBJ1-1, with TRBD1 as a possible D gene (5 bases). The germline gives CDR1 SQVTM, CDR2 ANQGSEA. CDR3 length: 14 residues. V was clipped by 1 base and J by 4 bases, with 13 bases between them. CDR3 residues: CSVEVKGRSTEAFF. CDR3 nucleotides: TGCAGCGTTGAAGTAAAGGGGAGGAGCACTGAAGCTTTCTTT. Complete variable domain (other parts from reference TRBV29-1 and TRBJ1-1): SAVISQKPSRDICQRGTSLTIQCQVDSQVTMMFWYRQQPGQSLTLIATANQGSEATYESGFVIDKFPISRPNLTFSTLTVSNMSPEDSSIYLCSVEVKGRSTEAFFGQGTRLTVV.

The V and J genes are TRBV28 and TRBJ1-5, with D unresolved. The germline CDR1 and CDR2 sequences are MDHEN and SYDVKM. The CDR3 has 11 amino acids. V lost 4 bases, J lost 7 bases, and 5 bases lay in between. DNA for the CDR3: TGTGCCAGCAGTTCTCCCCAGCCCCAGCATTTT. This codes for CASSSPQPQHF.

This clone was counted only a few times. This chain uses TRBV2 with TRBJ1-2, with D perhaps TRBD1 (5 bases). CDR3 size: 15 residues. The ends were cut back, 6 bases at V and 2 bases at J, with 16 bases in the middle. Germline CDR1 reads SNHLY; CDR2 reads FYNNEI. The CDR3, as DNA: TGTGCCAGCAGAAAAGTAGGGGTATGGAACTATGGCTACACCTTC. This encodes CASRKVGVWNYGYTF.

The rearrangement uses TRBV2 and TRBJ1-2; D is ambiguous. The CDR3 is made up of 16 amino acids. Between the trimmed V and J ends, which lost 7 bases and 5 bases, there was a span of 23 bases. Germline lookup yields CDR1 SNHLY and CDR2 FYNNEI. The CDR3 DNA follows: TGTGCCAGCAAAACACGAGAGGGATTAACAATTTATGGCTACACCTTC. Translation: CASKTREGLTIYGYTF.

The CDR3 reads CASSPQPSGGTGELFF. CDR3 nucleotide sequence: TGTGCCAGCAGCCCCCAACCCTCGGGAGGCACCGGGGAGCTGTTTTTT. The rearrangement joins TRBV6-4 to TRBJ2-2, with 7 nucleotides matching TRBD2. The CDR3 has 16 residues. CDR1 is MRHNA and CDR2 is SNTAGT in the germline V gene. V gave up 6 bases and J gave up 4 bases; unmatched junction bases: 11.

Notes on this clone: One end of the junction varies from germline; a read error may be responsible. The V call is TRBV7-9, the J call TRBJ2-1; 8 bases line up with TRBD2. Germline values: CDR1 SEHNR, CDR2 FQNEAQ (reference sequence). The CDR3 length is 15 residues. Here the CDR3 reads CSSSLIRLANDEQFF. CDR3 DNA sequence: TGTTCCAGCAGCTTAATACGACTAGCGAACGATGAGCAGTTCTTC.

With respect to this clone: A read error may produce the germline difference seen at one junction end. The gene calls are TRBV7-9 and TRBJ1-1; no definite D call. This CDR3 region has 16 residues. Germline values: CDR1 SEHNR, CDR2 FQNEAQ (reference sequence). The CDR3 DNA follows: TGTTCCAGCAGCTTAGTAACGGGTCACATGAACACTGAAGCTTTCTTT. It translates to CSSSLVTGHMNTEAFF.

The CDR3 nucleotides read TGTGCCAGCAGCGTAGATAGGGAAAAGGGGAAGGTAAAACTGTTTTTT. It is translated as CASSVDREKGKVKLFF. The chain is built from TRBV9 and TRBJ1-4; D perhaps matches TRBD1 (5 bases). The V gene's germline CDR1 is SGDLS and CDR2 YYNGEE. V was clipped by 0 bases and J by 10 bases, with 19 bases between them. The CDR3 consists of 16 residues.

Comment on this clone: Other DNA sequences in this specimen translate into the identical CDR3. The rearrangement joins TRBV9 to TRBJ1-1; weak D call: TRBD1 (5 bases). The CDR3 length is 14 residues. Germline V CDR1 and CDR2: SGDLS, YYNGEE. V was shortened by 3 bases and J by 0 bases, with 9 bases between the two germline ends. This CDR3 is CASSATGMNTEAFF. The CDR3, as DNA: TGTGCCAGCAGCGCAACAGGAATGAACACTGAAGCTTTCTTT.

The chain combines TRBV21-1 with TRBJ1-2; the table's TRBD1 call for D was not verified on the DNA. TRBV21-1 is annotated as a pseudogene. The CDR3 length is 16 residues. The CDR3, as DNA: TGTGCCAGCAGCAAAACAGGTTACCCTCACCTCTATGGCTACACCTTC. Residues: CASSKTGYPHLYGYTF.

The chain uses TRBV7-9 and TRBJ1-1, with 7 nucleotides matching TRBD1. The germline V gene has CDR1 SEHNR and CDR2 FQNEAQ (reference sequence). V lost 7 bases, J lost 6 bases, and 2 bases stayed unmatched. The CDR3 runs to 11 residues. The CDR3 loop is CASNDRAEAFF. In DNA, the CDR3 is TGTGCCAGCAACGACAGGGCTGAAGCTTTCTTT. Full variable domain (missing parts from reference TRBV7-9 and TRBJ1-1): DTGVSQNPRHKITKRGQNVTFRCDPISEHNRLYWYRQTLGQGPEFLTYFQNEAQLEKSRLLSDRFSAERPKGSFSTLEIQRTEQGDSAMYLCASNDRAEAFFGQGTRLTVV.

The chain combines TRBV6-5 with TRBJ1-2; 7 bases map to TRBD1. V was pared by 4 bases and J by 4 bases, with 12 bases of the junction left unmatched. CDR3 length: 16 residues. Germline V gene lookup returns CDR1 MNHEY and CDR2 SVGAGI. The DNA for the CDR3 is TGTGCCAGCAGTTCACTATTACCGGGACAGCGCTATGGCTACACCTTC. Encoded protein: CASSSLLPGQRYGYTF.

The chain joins TRBV25-1 to TRBJ1-1; possible D gene TRBD1, 5 bases. V shed 3 bases and J shed 2 bases, with 10 bases lying between them. The CDR3 has 14 residues. Germline values: CDR1 MGHDK, CDR2 SYGVNS. For the CDR3, the DNA is TGTGCCAGCAGTGATTTAAGGGGCAACACTGAAGCTTTCTTT. Its protein product is CASSDLRGNTEAFF.

The J gene is TRBJ2-2, the V gene TRBV5-1; 12 nucleotides line up with TRBD2. Trimming cost V 2 bases and J 4 bases; bases outside gene matches: 15. Germline assignment: CDR1 SGHRS and CDR2 YFSETQ. CDR3 length equals 20 residues. The CDR3 DNA sequence: TGCGCCAGCAGCTTTACAACCGGGACTAGCGGGCTCCGGGCCACCGGGGAGCTGTTTTTT. Protein: CASSFTTGTSGLRATGELFF. The full variable domain, completed using reference TRBV5-1 and TRBJ2-2, is KAGVTQTPRYLIKTRGQQVTLSCSPISGHRSVSWYQQTPGQGLQFLFEYFSETQRNKGNFPGRFSGRQFSNSRSEMNVSTLELGDSALYLCASSFTTGTSGLRATGELFFGEGSRLTVL.

The J gene is TRBJ2-7, the V gene TRBV27; 8 nucleotides agree with TRBD1. There are 13 residues in the CDR3. Germline CDR1 and CDR2: MNHEY and SMNVEV (reference sequence). V dropped 3 bases and J dropped 3; count of bases not matched to a gene: 1. The CDR3, as DNA: TGTGCCAGCAGTTTCGGACAGGGCTACGAGCAGTACTTC. Residues: CASSFGQGYEQYF.

The chain employs TRBV5-6 and TRBJ2-7, with TRBD2 identical over 9 bases. The CDR3 has 17 residues. The V and J ends lost 0 bases and 1 base, in that order; junction bases with no gene match: 8. The germline gives CDR1 SGHDT, CDR2 YYEEEE. The CDR3 DNA follows: TGTGCCAGCAGCTTGGCCCCGGGACTAGCATGGTCCTACGAGCAGTACTTC. Translating gives CASSLAPGLAWSYEQYF.